This T cell receptor beta chain was retrieved from a study of cytomegalovirus exposure and HLA in healthy donors. Background on the study: Sequencing of some 200 million T cells in an earlier analysis found 100 million to 140 million unique TCR beta sequences. Whole-study findings and limits: It was about 150 TCR beta chains that were listed as cytomegalovirus-associated. What a later analysis showed was that several of the most significant clusters appeared linked to common viral pathogens. Donors were assumed by presence/absence analyses to have roughly uniform sequencing depth.

This clone has only one observation. The antigen is unknown. PCR involved 60 Vbeta and 13 Jbeta primers. Only in-frame clones appear in the TCRdb table, and some are missing; sequencing was by immunoSEQ multiplex PCR. The table lists 130,000 to 150,000 clones, 79% of them singletons. Germline loops: CDR1 MNHEY, CDR2 SMNVEV (reference sequence). The CDR3 is 14 residues long. V lost 0 bases to trimming and J lost 9 bases, with 12 bases between them. The chain is built from TRBV27 and TRBJ2-1; D unclear. The TCR was taken from a man between 18 and 29 years old in good health and CMV-seronegative. Sequencing used PBMCs. The CDR3 is CASSLSSLNSEQFF. The CDR3 DNA is TGTGCCAGCAGTTTATCGTCCCTGAATAGTGAGCAGTTCTTC.